This TCR beta chain was captured in a study of T-cell reconstitution after alpha-beta-depleted transplantation in children (dated by TCRdb to the mid-2010s). Looking at the study overall: Using TCR repertoire profiling, the study quantitatively followed how T-cell immune reconstitution unfolded in children after TCRalphabeta/CD19-depleted allogeneic hematopoietic cell transplantation. Broader findings and caveats from the paper: Over subsequent months, a decline in hyperexpanded clone frequencies was noted, and after one year, T-cell counts and TCRbeta diversity were mostly ascribed to newly produced T cells. The high TCRbeta diversity at day 60 in some patients was ascribed to recipient T cells and intrathymic progenitors that had survived conditioning. The apparently early recovery of alphabetaT-cell counts about two months after transplant reportedly depended on only several hundred rapidly expanded clones that came from non-depleted graft cells.

Interpreted using the paper, the treatment or condition label stands for: allogeneic hematopoietic cell transplantation with graft depleted of TCRalphabeta T cells and CD19 B cells. The transplant recipients were children given TCRalphabeta/CD19-depleted allogeneic hematopoietic cell grafts. At the junction V is shortened by 1 base and J by 3 bases; bases outside the gene matches: 5. Looking up the germline V gene (reference sequence) yields CDR1 DFQATT and CDR2 SNEGSKA. From the cysteine through the phenylalanine, the CDR3 covers 15 amino acids. Solely the CDR3 DNA is kept, with 45 bases framed from the first base. Points on this clonotype: Its target antigen remains unknown. It has no much larger one-base neighbor in the sample; base qualities were not kept.

Libraries were constructed by PCR. Sequencing instrument: Illumina HiSeq 2500. Molecular barcoding was employed in the preparation of TCR libraries, with unique molecular identifiers being used to normalize TCRbeta repertoire quantification. The public reads were reanalyzed by TCRdb: fastp trimming at Q25, MiXCR alignment, in-frame beta chains only. Entries that share a CDR3 protein sequence are merged under the most common genes and DNA. For this sample the table gives 250,000 to 400,000 distinct CDR3 sequences, of which 23% were detected only once. The top ten constitute about a tenth of the sample.

The specimen comprised PBMCs, mostly from graft donor cells, sampled 180 days after TCRalphabeta/CD19-depleted stem cell transplant. The receptor was isolated from a male patient between 5 and 17 years old who had a stem cell transplant for acute lymphoblastic leukemia, so the T cells may come from the graft donor. The chain employs TRBV20-1 and TRBJ2-5; 10 bases in the junction line up with TRBD1. The CDR3: CSARGVGTGEETQYF. The base sequence is TGCAGTGCTAGAGGGGTTGGGACAGGGGAAGAGACCCAGTACTTC.